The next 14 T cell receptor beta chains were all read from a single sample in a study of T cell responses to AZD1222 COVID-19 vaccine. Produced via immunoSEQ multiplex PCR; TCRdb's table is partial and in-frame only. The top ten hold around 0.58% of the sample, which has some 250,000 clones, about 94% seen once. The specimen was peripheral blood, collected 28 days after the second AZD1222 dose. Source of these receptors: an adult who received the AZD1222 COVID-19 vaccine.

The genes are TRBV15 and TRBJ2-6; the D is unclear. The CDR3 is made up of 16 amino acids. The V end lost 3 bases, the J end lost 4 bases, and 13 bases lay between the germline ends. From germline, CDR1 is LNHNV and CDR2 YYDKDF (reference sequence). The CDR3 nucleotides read TGTGCCACCAGCAGGGAGAGGAGCTCAGGGGCCAACGTCCTGACTTTC. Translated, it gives CATSRERSSGANVLTF.

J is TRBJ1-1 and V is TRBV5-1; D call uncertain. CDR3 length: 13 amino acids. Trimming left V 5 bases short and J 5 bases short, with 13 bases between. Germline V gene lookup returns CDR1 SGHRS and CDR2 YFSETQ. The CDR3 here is CASSDRVGTEAFF. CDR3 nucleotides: TGCGCCAGCAGTGATAGGGTGGGTACTGAAGCTTTCTTT.

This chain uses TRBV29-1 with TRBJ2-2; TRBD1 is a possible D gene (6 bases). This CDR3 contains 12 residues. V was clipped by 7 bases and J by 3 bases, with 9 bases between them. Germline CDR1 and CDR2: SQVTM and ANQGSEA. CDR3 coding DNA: TGCAGCGGACGACAGGACACCGGGGAGCTGTTTTTT. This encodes CSGRQDTGELFF.

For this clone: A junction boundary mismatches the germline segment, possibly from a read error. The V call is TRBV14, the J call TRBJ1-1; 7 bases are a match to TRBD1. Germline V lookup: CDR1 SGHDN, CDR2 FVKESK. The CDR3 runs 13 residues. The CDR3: CHIGTDLGTEAFF. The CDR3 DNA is TGCCATATAGGGACAGATCTGGGGACTGAAGCTTTCTTT.

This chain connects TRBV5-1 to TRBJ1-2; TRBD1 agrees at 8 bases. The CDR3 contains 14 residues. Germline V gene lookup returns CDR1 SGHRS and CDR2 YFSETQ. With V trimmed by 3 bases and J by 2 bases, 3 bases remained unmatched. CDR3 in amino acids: CASSSGTGNYGYTF. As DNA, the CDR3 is TGCGCCAGCAGCTCCGGGACAGGCAACTATGGCTACACCTTC.

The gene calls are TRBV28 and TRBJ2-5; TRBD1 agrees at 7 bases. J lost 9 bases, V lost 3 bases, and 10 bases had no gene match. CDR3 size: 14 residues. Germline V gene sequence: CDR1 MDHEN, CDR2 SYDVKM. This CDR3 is CASSFRTGATAQYF. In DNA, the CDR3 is TGTGCCAGCAGTTTCCGGACAGGCGCCACGGCCCAGTACTTC.

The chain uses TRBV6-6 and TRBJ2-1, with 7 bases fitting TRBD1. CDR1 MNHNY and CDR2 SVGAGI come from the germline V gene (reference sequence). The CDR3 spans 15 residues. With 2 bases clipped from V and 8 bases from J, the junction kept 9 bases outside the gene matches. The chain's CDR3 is CASSYPATGIDEQFF. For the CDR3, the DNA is TGTGCCAGCAGTTACCCCGCGACAGGGATCGATGAGCAGTTCTTC.

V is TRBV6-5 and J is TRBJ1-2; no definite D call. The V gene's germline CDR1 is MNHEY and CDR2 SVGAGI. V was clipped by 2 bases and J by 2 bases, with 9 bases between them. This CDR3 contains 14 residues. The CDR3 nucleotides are TGTGCCAGCAGTTACAGGGTGGAGAACTATGGCTACACCTTC. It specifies CASSYRVENYGYTF.

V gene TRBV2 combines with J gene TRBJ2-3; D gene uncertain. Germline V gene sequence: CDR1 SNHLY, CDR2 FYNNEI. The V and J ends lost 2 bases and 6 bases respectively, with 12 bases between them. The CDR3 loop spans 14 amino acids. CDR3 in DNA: TGTGCCAGCAGTGAAACAAAATATTCGGATACGCAGTATTTT. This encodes CASSETKYSDTQYF.

The CDR3 sequence is CASSNADRANYGYTF. CDR3 in DNA: TGTGCCAGCAGCAACGCTGACAGGGCCAACTATGGCTACACCTTC. V usage is TRBV3-1 (or the pseudogene TRBV3-2) and J usage is TRBJ1-2; 7 positions agree with TRBD1. CDR3 length: 15 amino acids. J gave up 2 bases and V 5 bases, and 8 bases lay outside the gene matches. Germline V gene lookup returns CDR1 LGHDT and CDR2 YNNKEL (reference sequence).

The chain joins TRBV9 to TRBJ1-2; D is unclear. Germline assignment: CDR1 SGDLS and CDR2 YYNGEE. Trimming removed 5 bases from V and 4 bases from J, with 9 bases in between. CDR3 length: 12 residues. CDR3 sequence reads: CASRTDPYGYTF. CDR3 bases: TGTGCCAGCAGGACGGATCCCTATGGCTACACCTTC.

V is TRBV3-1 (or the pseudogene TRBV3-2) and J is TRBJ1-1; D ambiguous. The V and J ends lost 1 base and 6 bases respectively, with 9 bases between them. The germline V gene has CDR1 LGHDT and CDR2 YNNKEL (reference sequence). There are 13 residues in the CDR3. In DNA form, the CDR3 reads TGTGCCAGCAGCCAAGGGCCTGGAGCTGAAGCTTTCTTT. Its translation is CASSQGPGAEAFF.

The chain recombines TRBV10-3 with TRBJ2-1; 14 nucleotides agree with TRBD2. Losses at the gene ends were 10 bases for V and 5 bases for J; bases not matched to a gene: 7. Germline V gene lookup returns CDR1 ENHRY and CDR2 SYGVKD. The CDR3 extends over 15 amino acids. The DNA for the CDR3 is TGTGCCAGCCTAGGACTAGCGGGGGGCAACAATGAGCAGTTCTTC. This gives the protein CASLGLAGGNNEQFF.

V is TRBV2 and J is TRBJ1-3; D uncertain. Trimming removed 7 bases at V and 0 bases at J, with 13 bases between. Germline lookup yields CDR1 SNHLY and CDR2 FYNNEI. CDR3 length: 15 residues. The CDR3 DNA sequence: TGTGCCAGCACCTCCGGGTGGGCCTCTGGAAACACCATATATTTT. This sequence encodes CASTSGWASGNTIYF.